This T cell receptor beta chain was identified during a study of blood T cells in healthy people across ages. Study-wide findings and caveats: It was found that TCR beta diversity correlated strongly with the percentage of naive T cells. More naive CD4+ cells and higher diversity marked long-lived donors relative to aged donors. Per million T cells, the diversity of TCR beta decreased roughly linearly as age advanced.

For the second PCR, which ran for 7 to 11 cycles, a sample-barcoded 5' primer and a J-beta primer mix were used. Tagging of each cDNA molecule was performed by a template-switch adaptor with 12 random nucleotides. TCRdb used MiXCR to reprocess the 5' RACE reads, holding one entry per CDR3 protein. The sample includes 1.5 million to 2 million distinct CDR3 sequences, 30% to 40% of them seen just once. For this clonotype: Its antigen is as yet unknown.

The TCR was taken from a human donor in good health. Sequenced: blood.

The CDR3 sequence is CASSERLQTSGYTF. The CDR3 coding sequence is TGTGCCAGCAGTGAAAGGTTACAAACGTCCGGCTACACCTTC. The chain couples TRBV2 to TRBJ1-2; no firm D call. The V gene lost 2 bases and the J gene lost 8 bases, with 15 bases spanning the gap. This CDR3 has 14 amino acids. The V gene's germline CDR1 is SNHLY and CDR2 FYNNEI.